Included here is one T cell receptor (beta chain) sequence, with context. Its antigen is not identified. The data were produced by immunoSEQ multiplex PCR, yet TCRdb's version contains in-frame clones alone and is incomplete. This sample has millions of clones, with just over 90% found just once. The data derive from a study of shared clonotypes between healthy human individuals. For the study at large: Ranging from 18 to 49 in age, donors were two women and a few men. Donors had three CD4 naive, three CD4 memory, two CD8 naive and one CD8 memory plate apiece. Study outcomes and limitations: Sampling covered blood only; tissue repertoires likely differ.

Adult donors, all healthy and HIV-negative, had no recent acute infections or vaccinations. The V gene lost 7 bases and the J gene lost 2 bases, with 8 bases spanning the gap. The CDR3 is made up of 13 amino acids. From germline, CDR1 is ENHRY and CDR2 SYGVKD. Sequenced sample: naive CD4+ T cells sorted from blood. Indicated subset: CD45RA+ positively selected. This chain links TRBV10-3 with TRBJ1-4; the D gene is possibly TRBD1 (5 bases). This receptor was obtained from a man aged 18 to 29 in good health. The CDR3 region has the DNA TGTGCCATCAATGGGGGGACTAATGAAAAACTGTTTTTT. This sequence encodes CAINGGTNEKLFF.